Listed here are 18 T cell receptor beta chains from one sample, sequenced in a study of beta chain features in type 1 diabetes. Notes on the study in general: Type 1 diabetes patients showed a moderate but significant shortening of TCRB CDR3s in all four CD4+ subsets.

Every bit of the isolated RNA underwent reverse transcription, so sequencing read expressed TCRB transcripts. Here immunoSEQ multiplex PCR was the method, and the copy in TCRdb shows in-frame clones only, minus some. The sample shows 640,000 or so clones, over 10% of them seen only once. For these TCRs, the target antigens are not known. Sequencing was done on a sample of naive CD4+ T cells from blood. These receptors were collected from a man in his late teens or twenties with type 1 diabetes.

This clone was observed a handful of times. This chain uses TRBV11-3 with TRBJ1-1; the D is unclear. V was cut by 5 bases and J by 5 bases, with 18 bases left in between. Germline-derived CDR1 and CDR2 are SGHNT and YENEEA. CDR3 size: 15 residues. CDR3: CASSGPWGRETEAFF. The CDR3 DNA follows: TGTGCCAGCAGCGGTCCATGGGGTAGGGAAACTGAAGCTTTCTTT.

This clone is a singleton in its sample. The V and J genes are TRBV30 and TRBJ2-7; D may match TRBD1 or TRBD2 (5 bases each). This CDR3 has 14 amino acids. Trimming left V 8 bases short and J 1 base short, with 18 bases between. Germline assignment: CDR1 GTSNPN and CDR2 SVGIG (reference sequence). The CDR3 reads CATASGTESYEQYF. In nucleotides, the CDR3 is TGTGCCACAGCCTCCGGGACCGAGTCCTACGAGCAGTACTTC.

The CDR3 DNA is TGTGCCAGCTCACCGAAACTCCAAGAGACCCAGTACTTC. Translating gives CASSPKLQETQYF. V usage is TRBV18 and J usage is TRBJ2-5; no definite D call. Trimming left V 3 bases short and J 1 base short, with 6 bases between. The CDR3 totals 13 residues. The V gene's germline CDR1 is KGHSH and CDR2 LQKENI.

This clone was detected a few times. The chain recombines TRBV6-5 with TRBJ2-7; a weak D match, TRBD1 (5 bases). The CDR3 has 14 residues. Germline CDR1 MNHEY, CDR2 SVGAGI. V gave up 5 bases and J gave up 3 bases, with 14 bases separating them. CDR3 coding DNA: TGTGCCAGCAGTCCAGGGTTTCTCGGCTACGAGCAGTACTTC. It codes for CASSPGFLGYEQYF.

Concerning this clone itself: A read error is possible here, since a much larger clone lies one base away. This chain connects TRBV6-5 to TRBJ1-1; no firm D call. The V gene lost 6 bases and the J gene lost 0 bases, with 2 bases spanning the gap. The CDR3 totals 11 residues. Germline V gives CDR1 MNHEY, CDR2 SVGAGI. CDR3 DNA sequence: TGTGCCAGCAGGGTGAACACTGAAGCTTTCTTT. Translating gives CASRVNTEAFF.

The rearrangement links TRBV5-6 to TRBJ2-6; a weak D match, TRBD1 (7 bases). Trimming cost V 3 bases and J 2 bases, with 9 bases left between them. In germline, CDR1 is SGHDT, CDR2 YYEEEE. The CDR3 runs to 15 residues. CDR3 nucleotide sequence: TGTGCCAGCAGCTCCAGGGGGGCTGGGGCCAACGTCCTGACTTTC. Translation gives CASSSRGAGANVLTF.

The CDR3 region is CASSQDVNQPQHF. The CDR3 nucleotides are TGTGCCAGCAGCCAGGACGTAAATCAGCCCCAGCATTTT. The gene calls are TRBV7-8 and TRBJ1-5; D not certain. This CDR3 spans 13 amino acids. Germline V gene data show CDR1 as SGHVS and CDR2 as FQNEAQ. V lost 5 bases to trimming and J lost 4 bases, with 9 bases between them.

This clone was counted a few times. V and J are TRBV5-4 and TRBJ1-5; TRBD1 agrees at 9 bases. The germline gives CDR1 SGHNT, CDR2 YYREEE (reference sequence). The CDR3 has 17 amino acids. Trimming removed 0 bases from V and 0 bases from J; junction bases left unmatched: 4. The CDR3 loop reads CASSLGGTGSSNQPQHF. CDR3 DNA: TGTGCCAGCAGCTTGGGAGGGACAGGGAGTAGCAATCAGCCCCAGCATTTT.

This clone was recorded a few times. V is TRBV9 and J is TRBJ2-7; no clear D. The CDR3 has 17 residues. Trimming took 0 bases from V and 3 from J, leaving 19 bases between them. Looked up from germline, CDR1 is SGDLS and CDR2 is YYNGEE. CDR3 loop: CASSVGAGGKVIYEQYF. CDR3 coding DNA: TGTGCCAGCAGCGTAGGGGCAGGCGGTAAGGTTATCTACGAGCAGTACTTC.

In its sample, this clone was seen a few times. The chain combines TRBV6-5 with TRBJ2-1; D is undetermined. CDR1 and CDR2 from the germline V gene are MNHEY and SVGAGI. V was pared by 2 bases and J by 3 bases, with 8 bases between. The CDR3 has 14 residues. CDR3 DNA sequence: TGTGCCAGCAGTTACAGGGCTAACTACAATGAGCAGTTCTTC. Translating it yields CASSYRANYNEQFF.

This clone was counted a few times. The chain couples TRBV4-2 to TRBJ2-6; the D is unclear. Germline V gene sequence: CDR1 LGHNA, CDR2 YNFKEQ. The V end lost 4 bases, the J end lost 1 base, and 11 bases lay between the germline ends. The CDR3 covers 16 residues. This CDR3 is CASSLKSESGANVLTF. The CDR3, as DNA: TGTGCCAGCAGCCTTAAGTCCGAGTCTGGGGCCAACGTCCTGACTTTC.

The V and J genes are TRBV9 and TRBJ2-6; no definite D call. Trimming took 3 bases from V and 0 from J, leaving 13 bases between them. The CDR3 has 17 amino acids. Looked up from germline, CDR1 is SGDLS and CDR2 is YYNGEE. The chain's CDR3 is CASSGKGFNSGANVLTF. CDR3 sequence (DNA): TGTGCCAGCAGCGGGAAGGGCTTCAACTCTGGGGCCAACGTCCTGACTTTC.

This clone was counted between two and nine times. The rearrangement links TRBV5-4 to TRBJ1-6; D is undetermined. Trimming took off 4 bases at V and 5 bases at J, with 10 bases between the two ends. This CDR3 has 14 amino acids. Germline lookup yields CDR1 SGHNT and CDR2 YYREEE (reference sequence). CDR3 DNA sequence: TGTGCCAGCAGCCCAGCTATAAATAATTCACCCCTCCACTTT. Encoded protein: CASSPAINNSPLHF.

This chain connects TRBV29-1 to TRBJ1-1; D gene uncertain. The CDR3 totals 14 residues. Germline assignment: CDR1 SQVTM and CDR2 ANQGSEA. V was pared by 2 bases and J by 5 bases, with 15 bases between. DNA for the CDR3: TGCAGCGTTGAATGGGTGACTACGGGGACTGAAGCTTTCTTT. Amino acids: CSVEWVTTGTEAFF.

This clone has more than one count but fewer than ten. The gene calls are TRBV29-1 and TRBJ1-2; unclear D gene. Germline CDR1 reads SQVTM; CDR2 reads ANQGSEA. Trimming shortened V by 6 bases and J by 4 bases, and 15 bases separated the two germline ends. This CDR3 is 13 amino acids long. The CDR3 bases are TGCAGCGTGCTATTGGTGCGCGGCTATGGCTACACCTTC. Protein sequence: CSVLLVRGYGYTF.

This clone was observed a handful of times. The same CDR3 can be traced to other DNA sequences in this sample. The CDR3 protein is CASGTGVTDTQYF. The CDR3 coding sequence is TGTGCCAGCGGGACAGGGGTGACAGATACGCAGTATTTT. The rearrangement links TRBV25-1 to TRBJ2-3, with 10 nucleotides matching TRBD1. This CDR3 is built from 13 residues. Germline V gene lookup returns CDR1 MGHDK and CDR2 SYGVNS. J was trimmed by 3 bases and V by 8 bases; bases with no gene match: 2.

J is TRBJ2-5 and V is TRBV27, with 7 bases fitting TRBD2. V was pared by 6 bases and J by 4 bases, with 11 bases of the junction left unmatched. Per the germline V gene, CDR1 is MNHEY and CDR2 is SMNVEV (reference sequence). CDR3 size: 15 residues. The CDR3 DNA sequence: TGTGCCAGCAGGGGGAGGGGCCGTATGCGAGAGACCCAGTACTTC. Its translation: CASRGRGRMRETQYF.

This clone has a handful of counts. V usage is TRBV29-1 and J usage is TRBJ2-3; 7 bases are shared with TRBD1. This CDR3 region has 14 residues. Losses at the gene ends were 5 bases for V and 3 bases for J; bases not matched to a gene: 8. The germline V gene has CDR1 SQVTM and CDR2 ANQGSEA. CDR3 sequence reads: CSVQTGSPTDTQYF. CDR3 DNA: TGCAGCGTTCAGACAGGGTCCCCGACAGATACGCAGTATTTT.